Presented here are 10 T cell receptor beta chains from one specimen sequenced in a study of circulating tumor DNA in untreated peripheral T-cell lymphoma. Clones were read by immunoSEQ multiplex PCR, and TCRdb kept only the in-frame ones, dropping some. The data contain some 140 clones, about 87% of them singletons. Sequenced: cell-free DNA from blood serum. The receptor source for this set is a human donor with peripheral T-cell lymphoma.

This chain uses TRBV13 with TRBJ1-1; TRBD1 might be the D (6 bases). Trimming stripped 5 bases from V and 1 base from J, with 14 bases between. The V gene's germline CDR1 is PRHDT and CDR2 FYEKMQ (reference sequence). CDR3 length equals 15 residues. Written as DNA, the CDR3 is TGTGCCAGCAGCAAACGTCAGACAGGGAACACTGAAGCTTTCTTT. This gives the protein CASSKRQTGNTEAFF.

This clone has a handful of counts. The chain couples TRBV5-4 to TRBJ1-2; D unresolved. V was clipped by 4 bases and J by 2 bases, with 6 bases between them. Germline V lookup: CDR1 SGHNT, CDR2 YYREEE (reference sequence). The CDR3 has 12 amino acids. The CDR3, as DNA: TGTGCCAGCAGCGGGCAGAACTATGGCTACACCTTC. It translates to CASSGQNYGYTF.

The CDR3 loop reads CASAPLTVSGNTIYF. In DNA form, the CDR3 reads TGTGCCAGCGCCCCGTTGACAGTCTCTGGAAACACCATATATTTT. The V call is TRBV19, the J call TRBJ1-3; D possibly corresponds to TRBD1 (5 bases). Germline CDR1 reads LNHDA; CDR2 reads SQIVND (reference sequence). Trimming removed 9 bases at V and 0 bases at J, with 15 bases between. This CDR3 comprises 15 residues.

V is TRBV4-3 and J is TRBJ2-1, with 15 bases aligning to TRBD2. V lost 5 bases, J lost 4 bases, and 0 bases stayed unmatched. Germline V gene lookup returns CDR1 LGHNA and CDR2 YSLEER. CDR3 length: 15 residues. CDR3 nucleotides: TGCGCCAGCAGCGGACTAGCGGGGGGGTACAATGAGCAGTTCTTC. This encodes CASSGLAGGYNEQFF.

This clone was seen only a few times. The rearrangement links TRBV6-1 to TRBJ2-2, with D maybe TRBD2 (6 bases). V was trimmed by 4 bases and J by 3 bases, leaving 9 bases between them. The CDR3 has 14 amino acids. Germline V lookup: CDR1 MNHNS, CDR2 SASEGT. CDR3 sequence reads: CASSGDLYTGELFF. The DNA for the CDR3 is TGTGCCAGCAGTGGGGACTTATACACCGGGGAGCTGTTTTTT.

The chain recombines TRBV30 with TRBJ1-1; 9 nucleotides agree with TRBD1. The CDR3 has 13 residues. Germline assignment: CDR1 GTSNPN and CDR2 SVGIG (reference sequence). The junction had 5 bases not matched to a gene; V was cut back by 4 bases and J by 5 bases. The CDR3 nucleotides are TGTGCCTGGAACAAACAGGGGGCTACTGAAGCTTTCTTT. Its protein is CAWNKQGATEAFF.

The chain recombines TRBV7-9 with TRBJ1-1; a weak D match, TRBD1 (5 bases). Germline V gene lookup returns CDR1 SEHNR and CDR2 FQNEAQ (reference sequence). This CDR3 has 16 amino acids. Trimming cost V 3 bases and J 1 base, with 15 bases left between them. In DNA, the CDR3 is TGTGCCAGCAGCTTGAATAGGTTTGGGGGGAACACTGAAGCTTTCTTT. Translation: CASSLNRFGGNTEAFF.

In its sample, this clone was seen a few times. The J gene is TRBJ2-2, the V gene TRBV4-3; TRBD1 aligns across 8 bases. The CDR3 is 19 residues long. With 4 bases clipped from V and 7 bases from J, the junction kept 20 bases outside the gene matches. Germline V gene lookup returns CDR1 LGHNA and CDR2 YSLEER. CDR3 region: CASSLLSPGQASVVGELFF. Here the CDR3 DNA reads TGCGCCAGCAGCCTACTCTCACCGGGACAGGCCTCAGTAGTCGGGGAGCTGTTTTTT.

This chain joins TRBV2 and TRBJ1-4; the D is unclear. Germline V lookup: CDR1 SNHLY, CDR2 FYNNEI. CDR3 length equals 13 residues. V shed 8 bases and J shed 0 bases, with 7 bases lying between them. The CDR3 nucleotides are TGTGCCAGCGGCGGGGCAACTAATGAAAAACTGTTTTTT. Residues: CASGGATNEKLFF.

The V and J genes are TRBV9 and TRBJ2-3; 10 bases line up with TRBD2. The CDR3 length is 17 residues. Germline V gives CDR1 SGDLS, CDR2 YYNGEE. V was clipped by 4 bases and J by 5 bases; unmatched bases: 13. The CDR3 DNA is TGTGCCAGCAGCCTTCGAGCGGGAGGGCCTCCCGGAGATACGCAGTATTTT. Amino acids: CASSLRAGGPPGDTQYF.